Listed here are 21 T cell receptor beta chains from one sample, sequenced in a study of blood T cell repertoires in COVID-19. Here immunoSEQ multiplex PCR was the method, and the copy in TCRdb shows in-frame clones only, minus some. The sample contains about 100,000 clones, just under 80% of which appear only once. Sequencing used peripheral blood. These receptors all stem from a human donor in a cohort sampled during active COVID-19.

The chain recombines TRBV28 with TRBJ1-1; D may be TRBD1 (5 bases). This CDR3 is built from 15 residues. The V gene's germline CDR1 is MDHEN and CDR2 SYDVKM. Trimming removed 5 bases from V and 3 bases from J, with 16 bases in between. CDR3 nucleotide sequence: TGTGCCAGCAGTGTCGAAGGGAGGGGAGACACTGAAGCTTTCTTT. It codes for CASSVEGRGDTEAFF.

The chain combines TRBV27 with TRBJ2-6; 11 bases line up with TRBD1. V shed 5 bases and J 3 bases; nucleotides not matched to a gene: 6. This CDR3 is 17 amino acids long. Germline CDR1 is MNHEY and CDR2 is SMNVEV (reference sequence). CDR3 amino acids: CASSPGQGAGGANVLTF. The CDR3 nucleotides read TGTGCCAGCAGTCCCGGACAGGGGGCGGGTGGGGCCAACGTCCTGACTTTC.

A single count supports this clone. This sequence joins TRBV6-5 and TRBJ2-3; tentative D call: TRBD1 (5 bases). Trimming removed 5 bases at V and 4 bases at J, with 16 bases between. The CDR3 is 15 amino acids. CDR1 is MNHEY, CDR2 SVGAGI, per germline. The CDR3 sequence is CASSPFRVGADTQYF. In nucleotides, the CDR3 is TGTGCCAGCAGTCCATTCAGGGTAGGAGCAGATACGCAGTATTTT.

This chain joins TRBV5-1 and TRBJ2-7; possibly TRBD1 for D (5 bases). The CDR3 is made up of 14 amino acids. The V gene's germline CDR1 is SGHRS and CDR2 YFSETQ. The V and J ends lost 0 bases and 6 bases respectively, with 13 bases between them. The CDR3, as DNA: TGCGCCAGCAGCTTGGAGGTCAGGGCCGCCGAGCAGTACTTC. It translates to CASSLEVRAAEQYF.

The DNA for the CDR3 is TGTGCCAGCAGCCGCAACAGGGGCTCCTACGAGCAGTACTTC. Residues: CASSRNRGSYEQYF. The chain joins TRBV5-6 to TRBJ2-7, with 7 positions matching TRBD1. V dropped 4 bases and J dropped 0; count of bases not matched to a gene: 4. The germline V gene has CDR1 SGHDT and CDR2 YYEEEE. This CDR3 region has 14 residues.

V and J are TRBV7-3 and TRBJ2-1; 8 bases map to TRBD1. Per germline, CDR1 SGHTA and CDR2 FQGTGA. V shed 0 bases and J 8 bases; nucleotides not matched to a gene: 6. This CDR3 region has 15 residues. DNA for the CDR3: TGTGCCAGCAGCTTAACAGGACAGGGATCTCATGAGCAGTTCTTC. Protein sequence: CASSLTGQGSHEQFF.

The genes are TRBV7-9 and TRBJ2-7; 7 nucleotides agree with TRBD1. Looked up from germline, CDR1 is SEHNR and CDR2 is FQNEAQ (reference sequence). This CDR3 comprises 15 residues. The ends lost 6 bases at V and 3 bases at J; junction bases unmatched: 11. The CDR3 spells CASSSTGTAYYEQYF. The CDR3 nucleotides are TGTGCCAGCAGTTCGACCGGGACAGCCTACTACGAGCAGTACTTC.

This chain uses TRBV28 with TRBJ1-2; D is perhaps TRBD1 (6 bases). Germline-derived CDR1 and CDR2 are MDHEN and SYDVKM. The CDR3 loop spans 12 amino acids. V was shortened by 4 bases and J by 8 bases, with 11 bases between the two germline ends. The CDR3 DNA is TGTGCCAGCAGTTCCAACAGGGAAGGCTACACCTTC. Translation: CASSSNREGYTF.

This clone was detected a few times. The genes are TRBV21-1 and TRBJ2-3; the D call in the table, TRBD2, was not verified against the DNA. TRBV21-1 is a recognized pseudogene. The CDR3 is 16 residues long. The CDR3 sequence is CASSPPGLGSTDTQYF. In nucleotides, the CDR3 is TGTGCCAGCAGCCCTCCGGGACTCGGAAGCACAGATACGCAGTATTTT.

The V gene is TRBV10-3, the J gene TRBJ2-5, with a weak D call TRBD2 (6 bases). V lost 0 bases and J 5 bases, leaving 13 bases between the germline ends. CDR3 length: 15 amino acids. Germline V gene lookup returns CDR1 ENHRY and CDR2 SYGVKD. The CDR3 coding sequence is TGTGCCATCAGTGAGTCGACTAGTGGCGAGGAGACCCAGTACTTC. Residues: CAISESTSGEETQYF.

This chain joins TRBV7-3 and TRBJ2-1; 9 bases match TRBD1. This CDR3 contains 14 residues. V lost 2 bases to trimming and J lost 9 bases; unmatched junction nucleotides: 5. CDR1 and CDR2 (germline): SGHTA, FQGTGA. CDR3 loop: CASSLGTGPREQFF. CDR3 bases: TGTGCCAGCAGCTTAGGGACAGGGCCGCGTGAGCAGTTCTTC.

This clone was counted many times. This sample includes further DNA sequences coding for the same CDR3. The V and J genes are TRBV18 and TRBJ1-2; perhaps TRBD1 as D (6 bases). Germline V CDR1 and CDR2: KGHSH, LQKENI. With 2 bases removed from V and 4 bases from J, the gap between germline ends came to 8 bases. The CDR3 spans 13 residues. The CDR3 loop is CASSPGGAYGYTF. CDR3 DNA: TGTGCCAGCTCACCAGGGGGCGCCTATGGCTACACCTTC.

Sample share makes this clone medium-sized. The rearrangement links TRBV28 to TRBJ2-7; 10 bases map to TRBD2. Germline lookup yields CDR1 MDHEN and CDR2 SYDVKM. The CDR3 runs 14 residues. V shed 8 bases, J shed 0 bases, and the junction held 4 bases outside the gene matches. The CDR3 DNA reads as TGTGCCAGCCTCGGGACTAGCGACTCCTACGAGCAGTACTTC. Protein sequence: CASLGTSDSYEQYF.

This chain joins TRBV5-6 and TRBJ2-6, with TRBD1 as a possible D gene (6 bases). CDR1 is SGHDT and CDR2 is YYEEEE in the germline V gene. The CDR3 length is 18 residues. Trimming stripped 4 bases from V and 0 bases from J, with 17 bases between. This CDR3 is CASSRPGTPGSGANVLTF. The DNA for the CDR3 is TGTGCCAGCAGCCGTCCCGGGACACCCGGCTCTGGGGCCAACGTCCTGACTTTC.

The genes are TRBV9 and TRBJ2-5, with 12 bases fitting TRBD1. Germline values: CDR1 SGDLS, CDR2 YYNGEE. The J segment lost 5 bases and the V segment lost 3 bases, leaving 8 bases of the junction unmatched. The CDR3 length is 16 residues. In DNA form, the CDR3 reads TGTGCCAGCAGCGCCCCGGGACAGGGGGCGCAGGAGACCCAGTACTTC. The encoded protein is CASSAPGQGAQETQYF.

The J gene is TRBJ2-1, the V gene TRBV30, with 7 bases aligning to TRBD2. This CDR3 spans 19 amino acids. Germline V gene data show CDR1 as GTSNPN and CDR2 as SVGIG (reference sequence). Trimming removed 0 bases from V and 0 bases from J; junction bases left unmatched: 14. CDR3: CAWSVLAGVTRISYNEQFF. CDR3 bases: TGTGCCTGGAGTGTACTGGCGGGGGTAACCCGTATCTCCTACAATGAGCAGTTCTTC.

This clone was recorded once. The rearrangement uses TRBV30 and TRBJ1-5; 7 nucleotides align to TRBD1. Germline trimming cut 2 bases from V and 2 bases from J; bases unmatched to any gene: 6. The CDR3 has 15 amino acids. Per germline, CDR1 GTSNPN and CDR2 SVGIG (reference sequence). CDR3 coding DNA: TGTGCCTGGAGTTCAGGAGGGGGCGGCAATCAGCCCCAGCATTTT. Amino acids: CAWSSGGGGNQPQHF.

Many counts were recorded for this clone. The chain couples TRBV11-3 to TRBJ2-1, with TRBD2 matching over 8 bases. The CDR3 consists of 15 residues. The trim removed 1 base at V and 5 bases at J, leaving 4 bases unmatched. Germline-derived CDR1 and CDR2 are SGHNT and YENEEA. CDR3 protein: CASSLGGLVDNEQFF. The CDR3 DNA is TGTGCCAGCAGCTTAGGGGGACTAGTCGACAATGAGCAGTTCTTC.

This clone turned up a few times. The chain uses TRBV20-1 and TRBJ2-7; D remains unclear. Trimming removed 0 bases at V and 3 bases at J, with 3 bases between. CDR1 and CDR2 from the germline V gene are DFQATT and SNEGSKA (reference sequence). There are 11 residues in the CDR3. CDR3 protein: CSARDSYEQYF. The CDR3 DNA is TGCAGTGCTAGAGACAGCTACGAGCAGTACTTC.

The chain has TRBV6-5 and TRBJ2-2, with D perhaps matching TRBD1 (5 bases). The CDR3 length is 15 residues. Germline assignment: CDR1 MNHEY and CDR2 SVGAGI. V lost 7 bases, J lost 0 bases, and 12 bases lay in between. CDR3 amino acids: CASIPQGTNTGELFF. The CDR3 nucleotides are TGTGCCAGCATCCCCCAGGGAACGAACACCGGGGAGCTGTTTTTT.

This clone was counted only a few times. CDR3 DNA sequence: TGTGCCACCAGCCCGACGGGGACAGGTCAGGAGACCCAGTACTTC. Its translation is CATSPTGTGQETQYF. This chain joins TRBV15 and TRBJ2-5; TRBD1 matches 8 bases. The trim removed 5 bases at V and 5 bases at J, leaving 10 bases unmatched. CDR3 size: 15 residues. Germline V lookup: CDR1 LNHNV, CDR2 YYDKDF (reference sequence).